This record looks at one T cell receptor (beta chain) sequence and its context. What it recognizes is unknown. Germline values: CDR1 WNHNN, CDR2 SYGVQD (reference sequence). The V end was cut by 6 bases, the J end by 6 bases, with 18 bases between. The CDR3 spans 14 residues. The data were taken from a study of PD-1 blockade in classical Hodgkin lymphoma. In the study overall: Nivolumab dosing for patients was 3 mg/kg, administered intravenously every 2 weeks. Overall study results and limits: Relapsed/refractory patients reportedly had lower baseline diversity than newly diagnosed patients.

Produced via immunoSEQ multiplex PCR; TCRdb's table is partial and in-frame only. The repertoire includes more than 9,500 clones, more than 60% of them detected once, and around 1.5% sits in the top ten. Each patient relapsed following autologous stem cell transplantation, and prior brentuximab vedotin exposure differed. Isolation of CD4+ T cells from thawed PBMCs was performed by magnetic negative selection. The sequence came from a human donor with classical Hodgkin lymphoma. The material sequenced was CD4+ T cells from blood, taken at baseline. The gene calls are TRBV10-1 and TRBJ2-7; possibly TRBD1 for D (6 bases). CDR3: CASSLTGWGGEQYF. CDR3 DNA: TGCGCCAGCAGCTTGACAGGATGGGGCGGCGAGCAGTACTTC.